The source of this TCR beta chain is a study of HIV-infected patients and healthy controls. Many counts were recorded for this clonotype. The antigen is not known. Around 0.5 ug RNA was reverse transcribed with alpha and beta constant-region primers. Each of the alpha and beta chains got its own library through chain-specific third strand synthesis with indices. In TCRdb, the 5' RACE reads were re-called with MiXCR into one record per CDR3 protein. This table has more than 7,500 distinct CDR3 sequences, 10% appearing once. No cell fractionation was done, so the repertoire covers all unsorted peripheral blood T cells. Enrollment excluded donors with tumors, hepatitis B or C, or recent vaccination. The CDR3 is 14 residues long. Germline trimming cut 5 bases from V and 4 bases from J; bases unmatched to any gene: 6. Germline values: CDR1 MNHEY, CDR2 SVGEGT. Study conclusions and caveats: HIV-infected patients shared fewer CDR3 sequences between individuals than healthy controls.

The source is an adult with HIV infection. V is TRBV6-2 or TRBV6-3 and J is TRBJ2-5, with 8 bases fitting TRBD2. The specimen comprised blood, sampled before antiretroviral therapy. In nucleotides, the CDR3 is TGTGCCAGCAGTACAGGACTAGCCGGAGAGACCCAGTACTTC. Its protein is CASSTGLAGETQYF.